This T cell receptor beta chain was sequenced in a study of OX40 agonist ivuxolimab in advanced cancers. Overall study context: Treatment of patients was with ivuxolimab, an agonistic anti-OX40 (CD134) antibody. Ivuxolimab was delivered to patients intravenously every 2 weeks at doses spanning 0.01 to 10 mg/kg. Eligibility admitted prior anti-PD-1, anti-PD-L1 or anti-CTLA-4 therapy; about 40% had some.

Profiling relied on immunoSEQ multiplex PCR, and the TCRdb table lists in-frame clones only, not all of them. The sample holds under 100,000 clones, more than 80% seen once. Regarding the study as a whole: Low normalized T-cell clonal expansion was also seen in some nonresponders.

This CDR3 is 15 amino acids long. Germline V lookup: CDR1 SEHNR, CDR2 FQNEAQ (reference sequence). Trimming took 4 bases from V and 5 from J, leaving 18 bases between them. Regarding this clone: Its antigen remains unknown.

The receptor's source is an adult with an advanced solid tumor such as melanoma, head and neck, liver or kidney cancer. This chain connects TRBV7-9 to TRBJ2-7; a possible D gene is TRBD1 (6 bases). The source was CD4+ or CD8+ T cells sorted from blood, collected in a trial of the OX40 agonist ivuxolimab. The DNA of the CDR3 is TGTGCCAGCAGCTCTGGCCAATACAGGGAGCACGAGCAGTACTTC. Encoded protein: CASSSGQYREHEQYF.